This T cell receptor (beta chain) was sequenced for a study of cytomegalovirus exposure and HLA in healthy donors. The overall study: For the roughly 400 genotyped donors, 75% to 90% fell within the Caucasian-associated ancestry cluster.

Trimming left V 3 bases short and J 8 bases short, with 14 bases between. CDR3 length: 13 residues. Germline V gene sequence: CDR1 SGHRS, CDR2 YFSETQ. This clone was seen a few times. The PCR contained 60 Vbeta and 13 Jbeta primers. The method was immunoSEQ multiplex PCR; TCRdb's version includes in-frame clones alone and lacks a portion of them. Of 150,000 to 200,000 clones in the sample, 75% to 85% were seen once. The TCR sequence derives from a woman aged 50 to 65 in good health and CMV-seronegative. Sequences were obtained from PBMCs. The rearrangement links TRBV5-1 to TRBJ1-1, with a weak D call TRBD1 (5 bases). CDR3 nucleotides: TGCGCCAGCAGCTGGGGGTGGGGGGAAGAAGCTTTCTTT. It encodes CASSWGWGEEAFF.